This T cell receptor (beta chain) originates from a study of glioma-infiltrating T cells after dendritic cell vaccination (dated by TCRdb to about 2016). Notes on the research overall: A cohort of 15 glioblastoma patients from Phase I and II dendritic cell vaccination trials was included, of whom 9 were newly diagnosed and 6 had recurrent disease. Patients received autologous tumor lysate-pulsed dendritic cell vaccination between about 2003 and 2013. To make the vaccine, monocyte-derived dendritic cells were cultured for 6 to 7 days with IL-4 and GM-CSF and then pulsed overnight with autologous tumor lysate. Three intradermal dendritic cell vaccine injections were administered to patients at biweekly intervals in the arm below the axilla. Deep sequencing of TCR beta CDR3 regions was used to quantify tumor-infiltrating lymphocyte content and compare tumor and blood repertoires in dendritic cell-vaccinated glioblastoma patients. Survival after dendritic cell vaccination was correlated with TCR sequencing metrics, including TIL content and tumor-blood repertoire overlap. Overall results and qualifications from the work: The three-group TCR overlap response model was described as speculative and requiring prospective validation. The cohort was small and heterogeneous, and full blood and tumor sets were available for few patients, with initial-recurrent tumor pairs available for even fewer patients. No direct relationship between TCR clonality and survival was found, suggesting that a diverse polyclonal response may matter. After dendritic cell vaccination, a higher estimated pretreatment TIL content predicted longer time to progression and overall survival.

The time point label here, explained by the study, means: after dendritic cell vaccination, including at tumor progression/relapse. Selection of patients required sufficient residual fresh-frozen tumor tissue and over two years of available survival data. None of the glioblastoma patients carried an isocitrate dehydrogenase mutation, although molecular status otherwise varied. PBMC were collected before vaccination, two weeks after the third vaccination, and at tumor progression if progression occurred. Genomic DNA was extracted with the Qiagen DNeasy Blood extraction Kit. V lost 6 bases and J lost 2 bases, and the count of bases not matched to a germline gene is 6. From its cysteine to its phenylalanine, the CDR3 spans 15 amino acids. The retained sequence is limited to the CDR3, 45 bases, with the frame set at the first base. CDR1 is given as SNHLY and CDR2 as FYNNEI, both from the germline V gene.

The immunoSEQ assay amplified TCRB CDR3 regions from roughly 2 micrograms of genomic DNA, or from all available DNA when less than that amount was available. Multiplex PCR used 60 forward primers for TCR V beta segments and 13 reverse primers for J beta segments. Synthetic control templates were spiked into each sample at limiting dilution to estimate reads per starting template. Sequencing produced 87 bp reads on the Illumina HiSeq System. In the source study's methods: PCR and sequencing errors were removed by a nearest neighbor algorithm that merged closely related sequences. TCR overlap was defined as the percentage of unique tumor TCR beta sequences that were also found in the peripheral blood of the same patient. This is the immuneACCESS table as TCRdb keeps it, with only in-frame sequences that have V and J called. A part of the clones is gone; compared with another copy, unresolved V genes explain less than half, and the rest is unexplained. The DNA gave D and trimming, while V, J and clone size come from that table. The sample profile shows fewer than 85,000 clones; around 86% of them were found once. The ten largest clones represent 2% to 2.5% of the sample.

With regard to this clone: Its antigen remains undetermined. No clone much larger than this one lies a single base away; base qualities are absent.

This sample comprised blood, obtained after dendritic cell vaccination. This sequence was found in a human donor with glioblastoma. Recombination linked TRBV2 to TRBJ2-2, with TRBD1 matching 7 junction bases. Here is the DNA: TGTGCCAGCAGGGTAGGGACAGTTAACACCGGGGAGCTGTTTTTT. This translates into CASRVGTVNTGELFF.